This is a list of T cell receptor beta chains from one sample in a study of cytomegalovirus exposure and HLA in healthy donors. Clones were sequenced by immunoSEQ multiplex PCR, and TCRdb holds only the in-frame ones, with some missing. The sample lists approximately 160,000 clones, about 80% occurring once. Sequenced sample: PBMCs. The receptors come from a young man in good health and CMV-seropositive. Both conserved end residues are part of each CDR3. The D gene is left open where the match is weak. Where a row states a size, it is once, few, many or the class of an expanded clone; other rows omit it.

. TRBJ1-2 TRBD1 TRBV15 CATSRDRTGYYGYTF TGTGCCACCAGCAGAGATCGGACAGGGTACTATGGCTACACCTTC
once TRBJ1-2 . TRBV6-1 CASSPSPGVYGYTF TGTGCCAGCAGTCCTTCCCCGGGGGTCTATGGCTACACCTTC
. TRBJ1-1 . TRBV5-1 CASSLFSDTNTEAFF TGCGCCAGCAGCTTGTTTAGTGACACGAACACTGAAGCTTTCTTT
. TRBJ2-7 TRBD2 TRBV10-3 CAISEDRTSGTYEQYF TGTGCCATCAGTGAGGATAGGACTAGCGGGACCTACGAGCAGTACTTC
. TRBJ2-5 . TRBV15 CATGTEYEETQYF TGTGCCACCGGTACTGAGTATGAAGAGACCCAGTACTTC
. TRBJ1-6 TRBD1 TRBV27 CASGDRGNNSPLHF TGTGCCAGCGGGGACAGGGGAAATAATTCACCCCTCCACTTT
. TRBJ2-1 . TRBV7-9 CASSLVEEVNEQFF TGTGCCAGCAGCTTAGTTGAAGAGGTGAATGAGCAGTTCTTC
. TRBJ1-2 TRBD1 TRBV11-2 CASSLQGGSGYGYTF TGTGCCAGCAGCTTACAGGGGGGATCGGGCTATGGCTACACCTTC
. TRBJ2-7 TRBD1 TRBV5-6 CASSLASIRDRGREQYF TGTGCCAGCAGCCTCGCAAGCATCAGGGACAGGGGTCGCGAGCAGTACTTC
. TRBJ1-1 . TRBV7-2 CASSSSGQTPEAFF TGTGCCAGCAGCTCTAGCGGACAGACGCCTGAAGCTTTCTTT
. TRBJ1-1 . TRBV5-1 CASSLFIRTVMNTEAFF TGCGCCAGCAGCTTGTTCATCAGGACAGTCATGAACACTGAAGCTTTCTTT
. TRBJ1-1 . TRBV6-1 CASSPPRRGGTEAFF TGTGCCAGCAGTCCCCCTAGGCGGGGAGGGACTGAAGCTTTCTTT
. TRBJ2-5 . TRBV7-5 CARSRTGMLRETQYF TGTGCCAGAAGCCGTACCGGTATGTTGCGAGAGACCCAGTACTTC
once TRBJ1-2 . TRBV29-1 CSVESPFRGYTF TGCAGCGTTGAATCCCCCTTTCGGGGCTACACCTTC
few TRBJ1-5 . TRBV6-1 CASSEIGGPQHF TGTGCCAGCAGTGAAATCGGTGGGCCCCAGCATTTT
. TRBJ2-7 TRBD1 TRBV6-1 CASIGGTGGADEQYF TGTGCCAGCATTGGCGGGACAGGGGGCGCGGACGAGCAGTACTTC
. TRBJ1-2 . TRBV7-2 CASSLEGGGYTF TGTGCCAGCAGCTTAGAAGGGGGTGGCTACACCTTC
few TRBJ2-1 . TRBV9 CASSVEGLSYNEQFF TGTGCCAGCAGCGTGGAAGGACTAAGCTACAATGAGCAGTTCTTC
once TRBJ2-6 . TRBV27 CASSLSRGITASGANVLTF TGTGCCAGCAGTTTATCCAGGGGCATCACGGCCTCTGGGGCCAACGTCCTGACTTTC
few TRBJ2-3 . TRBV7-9 CASSRTSGGLNTDTQYF TGTGCCAGCAGCCGGACTAGTGGGGGGCTTAACACAGATACGCAGTATTTT